This T cell receptor (beta chain) came from a study of blood T cell repertoires in COVID-19. This table comes from immunoSEQ multiplex PCR, and its TCRdb copy is limited to in-frame clones, with some not included. The data contain over 120,000 clones, around 84% of them singletons. Germline-derived CDR1 and CDR2 are LGHDT and YNNKEL (reference sequence). The CDR3 extends over 14 amino acids. After removal of 5 bases from V and 6 bases from J, the junction contained 8 bases not matched to a gene. The sequence came from a man in his 60s with active or convalescent COVID-19. The chain has TRBV3-1 (or the pseudogene TRBV3-2) and TRBJ2-7, with TRBD1 identical over 9 bases. Sequenced input: peripheral blood. CDR3 protein: CASSFGGQGSEQYF. The CDR3 DNA is TGTGCCAGCAGCTTCGGGGGACAGGGTTCCGAGCAGTACTTC.